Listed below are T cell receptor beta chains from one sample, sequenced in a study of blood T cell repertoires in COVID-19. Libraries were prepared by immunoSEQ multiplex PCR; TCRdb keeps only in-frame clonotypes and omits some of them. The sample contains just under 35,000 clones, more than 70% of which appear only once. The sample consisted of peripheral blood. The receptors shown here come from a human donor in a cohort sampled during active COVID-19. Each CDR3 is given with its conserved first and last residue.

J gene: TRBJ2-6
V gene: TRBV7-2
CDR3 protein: CASSNVQGTGANVLTF

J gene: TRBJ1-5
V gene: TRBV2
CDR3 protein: CASRTGFNQPQHF

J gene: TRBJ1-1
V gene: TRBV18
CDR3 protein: CASSRYEVNAEAFF

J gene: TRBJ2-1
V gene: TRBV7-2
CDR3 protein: CASSKGGTGGYGEQFF

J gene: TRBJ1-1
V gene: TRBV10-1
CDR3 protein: CASSTGDLRGAFF

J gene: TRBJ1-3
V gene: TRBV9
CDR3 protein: CASSVGGTANSGNTIYF

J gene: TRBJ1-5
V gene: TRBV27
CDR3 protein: CAKEGREPQHF

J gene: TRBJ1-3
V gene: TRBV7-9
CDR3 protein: CASSLSGYARVAGNTIYF

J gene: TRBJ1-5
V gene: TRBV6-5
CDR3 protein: CASSKGQWPIRPQHF

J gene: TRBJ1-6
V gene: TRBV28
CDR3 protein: CASSSPGDGDSPLHF

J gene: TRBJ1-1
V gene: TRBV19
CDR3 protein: CASRIQDLNTEAFF

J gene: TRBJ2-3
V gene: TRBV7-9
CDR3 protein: CASSLAGGNSSDTQYF

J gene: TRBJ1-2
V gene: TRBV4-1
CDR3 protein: CASSQVRGGRRVRNGYTF

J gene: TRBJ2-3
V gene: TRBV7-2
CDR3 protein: CAIKQGPTDTQYF

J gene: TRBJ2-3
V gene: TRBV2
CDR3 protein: CASSPPGLTDTQYF

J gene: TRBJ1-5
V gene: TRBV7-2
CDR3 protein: CASSLHAQGTAQHF

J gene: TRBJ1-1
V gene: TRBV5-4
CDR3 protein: CASSVDTPNTEAFF

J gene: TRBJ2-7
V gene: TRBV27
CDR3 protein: CASSLMGLSYEQYF

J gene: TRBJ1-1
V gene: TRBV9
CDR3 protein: CASSVGQRTEAFF

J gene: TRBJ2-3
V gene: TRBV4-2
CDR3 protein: CASSPVGERGGARSDTQYF

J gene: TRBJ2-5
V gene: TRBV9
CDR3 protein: CASSVAPTGKETQYF

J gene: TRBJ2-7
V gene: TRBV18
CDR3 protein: CASSPGTGGYEQYF

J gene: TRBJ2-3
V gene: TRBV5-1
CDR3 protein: CASTGTGADTQYF

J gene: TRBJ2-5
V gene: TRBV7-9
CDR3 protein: CASSLAGAETQYF

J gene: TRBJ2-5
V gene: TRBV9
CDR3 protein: CASSVDTETQYF